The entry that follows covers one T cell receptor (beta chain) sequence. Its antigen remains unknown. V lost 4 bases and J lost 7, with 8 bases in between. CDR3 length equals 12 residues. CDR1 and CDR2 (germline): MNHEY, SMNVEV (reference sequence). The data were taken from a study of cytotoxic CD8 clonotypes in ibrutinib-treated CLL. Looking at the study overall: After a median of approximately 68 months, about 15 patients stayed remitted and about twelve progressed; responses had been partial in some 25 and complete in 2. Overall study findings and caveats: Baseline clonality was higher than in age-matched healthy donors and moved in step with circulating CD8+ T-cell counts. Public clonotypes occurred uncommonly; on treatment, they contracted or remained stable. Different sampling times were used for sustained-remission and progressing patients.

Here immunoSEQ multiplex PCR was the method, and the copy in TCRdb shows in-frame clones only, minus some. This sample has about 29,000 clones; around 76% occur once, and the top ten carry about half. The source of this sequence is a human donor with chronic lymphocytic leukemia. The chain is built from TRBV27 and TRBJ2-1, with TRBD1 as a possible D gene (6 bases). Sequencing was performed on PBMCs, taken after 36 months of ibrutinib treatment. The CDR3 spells CASSSGQNEQFF. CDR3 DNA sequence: TGTGCCAGCAGTTCCGGACAGAATGAGCAGTTCTTC.